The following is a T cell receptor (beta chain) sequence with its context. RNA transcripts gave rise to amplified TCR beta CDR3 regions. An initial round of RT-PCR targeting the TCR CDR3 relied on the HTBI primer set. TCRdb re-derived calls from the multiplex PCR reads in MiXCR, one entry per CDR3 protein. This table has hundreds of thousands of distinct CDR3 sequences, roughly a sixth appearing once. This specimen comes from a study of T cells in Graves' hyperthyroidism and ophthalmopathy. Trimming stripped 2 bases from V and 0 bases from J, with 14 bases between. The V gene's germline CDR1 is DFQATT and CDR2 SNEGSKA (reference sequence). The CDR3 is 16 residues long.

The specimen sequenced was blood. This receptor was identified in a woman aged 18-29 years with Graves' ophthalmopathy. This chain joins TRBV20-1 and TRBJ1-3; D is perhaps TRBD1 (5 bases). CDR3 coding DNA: TGCAGTGCTAGATCTATGCGGGGGGGCTCTGGAAACACCATATATTTT. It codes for CSARSMRGGSGNTIYF.